The rows below give T cell receptor beta chains drawn from one sample of a study of blood T cells in healthy people across ages. TCRdb re-called the 5' RACE reads through MiXCR, storing one row per CDR3 protein. Here the sample spans hundreds of thousands of distinct CDR3 sequences, about 56% being singletons. The material sequenced was blood. The receptor set was obtained from a man between 35 and 55 years old in good health. The CDR3 runs from the conserved cysteine through the conserved F or W. Each record gives: CDR3 length, V gene, J gene, CDR3 protein.

14	TRBV15	NA	CATSPFRAPYEQYF
14	TRBV29-1	TRBJ1-1	CSVEVGAGYTEAFF
14	TRBV20-1	TRBJ2-1	CSASRSSLRNEQFF
12	TRBV9	TRBJ2-1	CASSAGASEQFF
15	TRBV12-3/TRBV12-4	TRBJ1-1	CASSTGQGANTEAFF
14	TRBV29-1	TRBJ2-1	CSVTISGVVDEQFF
14	TRBV4-2	TRBJ1-2	CASSPFIGDYGYTF
12	TRBV20-1	TRBJ2-3	CSASLGGGTQYF
13	TRBV28	TRBJ2-2	CASSPNPPGELFF
12	TRBV21-1	TRBJ2-1	CASIPGLTGQFF
13	TRBV10-3	TRBJ2-5	CAISETGQETQYF
16	TRBV24-1	TRBJ2-5	CATSDRNYPGPNEQYF
14	TRBV21-1	TRBJ2-3	CAGLAGSSTDTQYF
18	TRBV20-1	TRBJ2-3	CSARVRLAGVGFTDTQYF
13	TRBV6-6	TRBJ2-7	CASSRGAQYEQYF
15	TRBV6-2/TRBV6-3	TRBJ1-1	CASSYLARMNTEAFF
18	TRBV28	NA	CASSPLDKGATNQETQYF
14	TRBV7-9	TRBJ2-7	CASSLVGERYEQYF
14	TRBV11-1	TRBJ2-7	CASSLLRGAYEQYF
17	TRBV7-9	TRBJ1-3	CASSPKRQANSGNTIYF
15	TRBV9	TRBJ2-1	CASSGLAGGPYEQFF
14	TRBV5-1	TRBJ1-2	CASSLGDSYYGYTF
14	TRBV6-1	TRBJ2-5	CASTWDRAGGEQYF
14	TRBV5-1	NA	CASRDSSSYNEQYF
16	TRBV4-3	TRBJ2-1	CASSQPGRTNSNEQFF
17	TRBV5-1	TRBJ2-5	CASRPTTSGRIQETQYF
17	TRBV15	TRBJ2-1	CATSRDRGTRSDNEQFF
15	TRBV28	TRBJ2-7	CASRQGGGAYYEQYF
15	TRBV4-3	TRBJ1-5	CASSQTIGGNQPQHF
12	TRBV29-1	TRBJ1-2	CSVDSTAYGYTF
13	TRBV7-3	TRBJ1-2	CASSTTGGFGYTF
12	TRBV29-1	TRBJ2-3	CSVEWIKGTQYF
18	TRBV7-6	TRBJ2-7	CASIQPPMASGRYNEQYF
16	TRBV15	TRBJ1-4	CATSGIESTVDEKLFF
16	TRBV27	TRBJ2-7	CASSYLGGQGSGEQYF
14	TRBV25-1	TRBJ2-7	CASSLAGRADEQYF
13	TRBV7-3	TRBJ1-1	CASSHTVNTEAFF
15	TRBV27	TRBJ2-3	CASSRAGGTADTQYF
13	TRBV12-3/TRBV12-4	TRBJ2-5	CASSPGWGETQYF
12	TRBV7-2	TRBJ1-2	CASSVSGRGYTF
10	TRBV29-1	TRBJ2-1	CSSILGEQFF
15	TRBV27	TRBJ1-5	CASSFQGKGNQPQHF
14	TRBV5-1	TRBJ2-4	CASSKQGGVDIQYF
16	TRBV20-1	TRBJ2-5	CSARVGVAGVKETQYF
12	TRBV20-1	TRBJ1-5	CSARDLGRPQHF
15	TRBV29-1	TRBJ1-1	CSVDLPVGLNTEAFF
14	TRBV3-1	TRBJ1-5	CASTDRVGNLPQHF
13	TRBV6-6	TRBJ1-5	CASSYIDPLPQHF
16	TRBV28	TRBJ2-2	CASSLSSQGVTGELFF
16	TRBV29-1	TRBJ2-3	CSVANLGLDLTDTQYF
15	TRBV28	TRBJ2-5	CASSPAKDLQETQYF
16	TRBV28	TRBJ2-3	CASSLWASGTTDTQYF
16	TRBV6-5	TRBJ1-3	CASSYYQGLSGNTIYF
14	TRBV27	NA	CASIFYIGDNEQYF
17	TRBV9	TRBJ2-7	CASSVGKGRQPSYEQYF
12	TRBV20-1	TRBJ2-1	CSASSRQNEQFF
14	TRBV20-1	TRBJ2-7	CSAMTGGTSYEQYF
14	TRBV27	TRBJ2-7	CASTIGQGPYEQYF
15	TRBV7-9	TRBJ1-1	CASSLDRGPNTEAFF